The clone carrying this TCR beta chain was seen a few times. What it binds is not known. This sample was included in a study of T cells after yellow fever vaccination. Findings and limits, study-wide: Repertoires obtained by FACS sorting could include abundant clonotypes that entered as contaminants from the bulk population.

The V gene end was trimmed by 5 bases and the J gene end by 4 bases; junction bases not matched to a gene: 7. CDR1 is SGHAT, CDR2 FQNNGV, per germline. The CDR3 contains 18 residues. Researchers made TCR cDNA using 5'RACE template switching, and this step added a universal primer site and UMIs. TCRdb ran MiXCR on the 5' RACE reads and lists one entry per CDR3 protein. The sample consists of 400,000 or so distinct CDR3 sequences, roughly 12% of them appearing once. This TCR came from a man between 18 and 35 years old who received the YFV17D yellow fever vaccine. Sequencing used PBMCs, obtained on the day of the first yellow fever vaccination. V is TRBV11-2 and J is TRBJ2-2, with 16 bases that match TRBD2. Here the CDR3 DNA reads TGTGCCAGCAGCCCCCCGGGACTAGCGGGGGGGCGCACCGGGGAGCTGTTTTTT. It yields the protein CASSPPGLAGGRTGELFF.